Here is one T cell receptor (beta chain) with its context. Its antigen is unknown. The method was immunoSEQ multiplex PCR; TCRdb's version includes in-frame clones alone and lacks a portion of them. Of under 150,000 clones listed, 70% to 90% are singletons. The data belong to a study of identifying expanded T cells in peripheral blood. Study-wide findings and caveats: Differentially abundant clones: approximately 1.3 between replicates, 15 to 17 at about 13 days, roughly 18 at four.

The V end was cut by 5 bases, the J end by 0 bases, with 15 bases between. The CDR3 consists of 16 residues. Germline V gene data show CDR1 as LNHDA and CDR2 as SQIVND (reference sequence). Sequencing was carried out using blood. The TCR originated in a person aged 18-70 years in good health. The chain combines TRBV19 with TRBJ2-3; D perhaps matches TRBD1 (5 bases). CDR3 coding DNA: TGTGCCAGTAGTCCAGGAACAGGTGCTAGCACAGATACGCAGTATTTT. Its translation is CASSPGTGASTDTQYF.